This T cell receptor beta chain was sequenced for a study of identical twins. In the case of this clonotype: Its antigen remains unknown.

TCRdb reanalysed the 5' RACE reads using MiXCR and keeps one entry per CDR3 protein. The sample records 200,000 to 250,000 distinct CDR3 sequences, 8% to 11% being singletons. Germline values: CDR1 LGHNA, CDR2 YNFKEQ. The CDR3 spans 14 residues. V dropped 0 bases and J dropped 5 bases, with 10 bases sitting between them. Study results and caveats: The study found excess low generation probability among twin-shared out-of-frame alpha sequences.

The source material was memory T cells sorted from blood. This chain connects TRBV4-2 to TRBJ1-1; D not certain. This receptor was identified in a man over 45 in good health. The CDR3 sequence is CASSQEKLGTEAFF. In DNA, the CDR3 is TGTGCCAGCAGCCAAGAAAAGCTGGGGACTGAAGCTTTCTTT.